Each of the 3 T cell receptor beta chains below was sequenced from the same sample in a study of T cells in Graves' hyperthyroidism and ophthalmopathy. There were TCR beta CDR3 regions amplified from RNA transcripts. In the first-round RT-PCR of the TCR CDR3, the HTBI primer set was used. TCRdb fed the multiplex PCR reads into MiXCR, producing one record per CDR3 protein. The sample records roughly 510,000 distinct CDR3 sequences, over 45% being singletons. What was sequenced was peripheral blood or thyroid tissue (not recorded which). The receptors derive from an adult woman with Graves' disease, either hyperthyroidism or ophthalmopathy (not recorded which).

The genes are TRBV7-8 and TRBJ1-1; D is ambiguous. CDR1 is SGHVS and CDR2 is FQNEAQ in the germline V gene. The CDR3 consists of 13 residues. Trimming stripped 4 bases from V and 8 bases from J, with 14 bases between. The DNA for the CDR3 is TGTGCCAGCAGCTCCTATGTTAGTGACGAAGCTTTCTTT. Its protein product is CASSSYVSDEAFF.

This rearrangement joins TRBV7-2 to TRBJ2-6; TRBD1 aligns across 7 bases. The CDR3 is 18 residues long. V lost 5 bases to trimming and J lost 1 base; unmatched junction nucleotides: 11. Germline loops: CDR1 SGHTA, CDR2 FQGNSA. The CDR3 DNA follows: TGTGCCAGCAGCATCGACAGGGATCGGACGTCTGGGGCCAACGTCCTGACTTTC. Translating gives CASSIDRDRTSGANVLTF.

This clonotype was seen at least ten times. The V gene is TRBV19, the J gene TRBJ2-7; D possibly corresponds to TRBD2 (6 bases). The CDR3 loop spans 14 amino acids. The germline CDR1 and CDR2 sequences are LNHDA and SQIVND (reference sequence). V lost 5 bases to trimming and J lost 7 bases, with 18 bases between them. The CDR3 sequence: CASSPRGAEEEQYF. CDR3 in DNA: TGTGCCAGTAGTCCCCGCGGGGCGGAGGAAGAGCAGTACTTC.